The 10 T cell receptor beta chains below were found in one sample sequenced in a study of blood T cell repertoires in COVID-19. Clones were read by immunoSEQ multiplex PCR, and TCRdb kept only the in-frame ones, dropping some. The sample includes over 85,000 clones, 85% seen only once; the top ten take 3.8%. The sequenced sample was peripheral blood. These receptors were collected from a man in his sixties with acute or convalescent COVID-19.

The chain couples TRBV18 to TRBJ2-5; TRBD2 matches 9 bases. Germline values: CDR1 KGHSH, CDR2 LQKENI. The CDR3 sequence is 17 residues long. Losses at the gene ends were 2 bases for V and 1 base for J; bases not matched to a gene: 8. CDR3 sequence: CASSPISGGIIQETQYF. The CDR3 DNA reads TGTGCCAGCTCACCAATTAGCGGGGGCATCATCCAAGAGACCCAGTACTTC.

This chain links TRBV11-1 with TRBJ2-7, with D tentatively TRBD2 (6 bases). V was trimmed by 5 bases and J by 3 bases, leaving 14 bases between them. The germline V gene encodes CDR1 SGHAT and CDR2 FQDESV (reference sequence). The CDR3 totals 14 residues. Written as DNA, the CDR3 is TGTGCCAGCAGCCCACGGGAGAAAAGCTACGAGCAGTACTTC. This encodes CASSPREKSYEQYF.

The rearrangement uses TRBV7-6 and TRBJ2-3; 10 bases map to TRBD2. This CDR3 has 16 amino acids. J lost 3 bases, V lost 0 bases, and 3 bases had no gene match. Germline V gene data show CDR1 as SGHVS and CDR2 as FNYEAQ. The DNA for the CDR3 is TGTGCCAGCAGCTTAGCCAATAGCGGGGGGACAGATACGCAGTATTTT. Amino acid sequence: CASSLANSGGTDTQYF.

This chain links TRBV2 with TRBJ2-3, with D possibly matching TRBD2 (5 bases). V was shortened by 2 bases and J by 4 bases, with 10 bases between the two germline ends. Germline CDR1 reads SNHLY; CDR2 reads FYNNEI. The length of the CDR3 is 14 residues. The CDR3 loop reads CASSETPAADTQYF. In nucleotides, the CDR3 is TGTGCCAGCAGTGAAACCCCAGCGGCAGATACGCAGTATTTT.

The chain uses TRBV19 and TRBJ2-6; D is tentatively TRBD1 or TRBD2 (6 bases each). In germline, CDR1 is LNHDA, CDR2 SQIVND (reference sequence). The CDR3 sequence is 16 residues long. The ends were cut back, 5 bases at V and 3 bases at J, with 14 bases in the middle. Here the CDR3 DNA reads TGTGCCAGTAGTCTAGGAGGGGGTGGTGGGGCCAACGTCCTGACTTTC. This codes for CASSLGGGGGANVLTF.

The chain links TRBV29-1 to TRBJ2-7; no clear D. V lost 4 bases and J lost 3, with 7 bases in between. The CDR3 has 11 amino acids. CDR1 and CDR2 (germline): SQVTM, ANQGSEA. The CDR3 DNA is TGCAGCGTTGGGGCAGACTACGAGCAGTACTTC. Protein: CSVGADYEQYF.

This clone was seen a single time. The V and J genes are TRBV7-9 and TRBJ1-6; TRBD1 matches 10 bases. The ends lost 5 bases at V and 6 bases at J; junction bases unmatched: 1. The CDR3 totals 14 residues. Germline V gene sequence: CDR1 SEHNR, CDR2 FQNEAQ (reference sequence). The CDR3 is CASSGDRGNSPLHF. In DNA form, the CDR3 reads TGTGCCAGCAGCGGGGACAGGGGTAATTCACCCCTCCACTTT.

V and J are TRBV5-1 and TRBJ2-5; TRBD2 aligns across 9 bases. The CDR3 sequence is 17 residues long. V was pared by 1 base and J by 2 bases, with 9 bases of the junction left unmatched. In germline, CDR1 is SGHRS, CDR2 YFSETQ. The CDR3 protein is CASSLSSGSFGQETQYF. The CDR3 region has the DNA TGCGCCAGCAGCTTGAGTAGCGGGAGCTTCGGGCAAGAGACCCAGTACTTC.

CDR3: CSVDAGLAVNEQFF. CDR3 nucleotides: TGCAGCGTTGACGCAGGACTAGCGGTAAATGAGCAGTTCTTC. This chain joins TRBV29-1 and TRBJ2-1, with 10 positions matching TRBD2. After removal of 3 bases from V and 7 bases from J, the junction contained 6 bases not matched to a gene. The CDR3 runs to 14 residues. Looked up from germline, CDR1 is SQVTM and CDR2 is ANQGSEA.

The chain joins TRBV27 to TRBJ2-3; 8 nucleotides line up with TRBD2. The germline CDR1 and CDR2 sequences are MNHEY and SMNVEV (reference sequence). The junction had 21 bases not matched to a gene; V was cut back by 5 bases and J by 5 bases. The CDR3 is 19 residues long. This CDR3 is CASSTSISRRLAQGDTQYF. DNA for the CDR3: TGTGCCAGCAGTACTAGTATCTCCCGCCGACTAGCGCAGGGAGATACGCAGTATTTT.